Listed here is a single TCR beta chain. The sample belongs to a study of blood T cell repertoires in COVID-19. The V gene's germline CDR1 is SEHNR and CDR2 FQNEAQ (reference sequence). V lost 5 bases and J lost 5; bases outside the gene matches: 9. The CDR3 is made up of 16 amino acids. TCRdb's table, derived via immunoSEQ multiplex PCR, lists solely in-frame clones and lacks some. The data hold 200,000 to 300,000 clones, with around 87% observed a single time. The sequenced sample was peripheral blood. V is TRBV7-9 and J is TRBJ1-5; TRBD1 aligns across 10 bases. The sequence came from an older woman with COVID-19, enrolled during active disease. CDR3: CASSPNGGQGDQPQHF. CDR3 nucleotides: TGTGCCAGCAGCCCCAACGGAGGACAGGGGGATCAGCCCCAGCATTTT.